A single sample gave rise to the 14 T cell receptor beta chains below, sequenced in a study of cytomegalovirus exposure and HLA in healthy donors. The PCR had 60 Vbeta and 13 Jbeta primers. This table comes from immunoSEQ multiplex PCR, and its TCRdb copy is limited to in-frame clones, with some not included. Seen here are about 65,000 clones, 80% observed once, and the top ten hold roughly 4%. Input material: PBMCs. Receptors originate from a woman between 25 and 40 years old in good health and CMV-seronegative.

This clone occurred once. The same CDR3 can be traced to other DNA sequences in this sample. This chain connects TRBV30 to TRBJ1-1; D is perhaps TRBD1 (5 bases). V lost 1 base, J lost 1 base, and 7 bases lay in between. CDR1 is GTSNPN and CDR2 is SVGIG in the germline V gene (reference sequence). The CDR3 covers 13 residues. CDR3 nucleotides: TGTGCCTGGAGTGCCGGACAGAACACTGAAGCTTTCTTT. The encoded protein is CAWSAGQNTEAFF.

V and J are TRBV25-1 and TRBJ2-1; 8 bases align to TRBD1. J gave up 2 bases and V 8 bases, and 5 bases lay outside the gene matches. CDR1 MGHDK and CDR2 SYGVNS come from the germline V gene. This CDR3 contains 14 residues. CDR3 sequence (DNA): TGTGCCAGCGCCCCGGGACAGGCCTACAATGAGCAGTTCTTC. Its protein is CASAPGQAYNEQFF.

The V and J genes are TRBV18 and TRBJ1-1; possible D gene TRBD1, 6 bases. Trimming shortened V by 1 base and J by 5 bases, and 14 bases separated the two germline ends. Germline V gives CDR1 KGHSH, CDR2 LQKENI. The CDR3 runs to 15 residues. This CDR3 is CASSPLSGARTEAFF. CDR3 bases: TGTGCCAGCTCACCACTTTCAGGGGCGAGGACTGAAGCTTTCTTT.

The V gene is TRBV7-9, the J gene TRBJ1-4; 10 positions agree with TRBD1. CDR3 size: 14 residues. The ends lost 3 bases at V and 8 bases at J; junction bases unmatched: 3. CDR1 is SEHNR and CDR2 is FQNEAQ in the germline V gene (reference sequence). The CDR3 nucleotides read TGTGCCAGCAGCTTGACAGGGGGCGAGGAAAAACTGTTTTTT. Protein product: CASSLTGGEEKLFF. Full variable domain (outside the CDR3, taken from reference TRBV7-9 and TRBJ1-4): DTGVSQNPRHKITKRGQNVTFRCDPISEHNRLYWYRQTLGQGPEFLTYFQNEAQLEKSRLLSDRFSAERPKGSFSTLEIQRTEQGDSAMYLCASSLTGGEEKLFFGSGTQLSVL.

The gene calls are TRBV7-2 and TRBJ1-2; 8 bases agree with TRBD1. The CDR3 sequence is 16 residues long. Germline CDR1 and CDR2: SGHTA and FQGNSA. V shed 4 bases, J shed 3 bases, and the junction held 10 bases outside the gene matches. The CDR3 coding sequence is TGTGCCAGCAGCTCCTCCCTGACAGGGGAAGACTATGGCTACACCTTC. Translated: CASSSSLTGEDYGYTF.

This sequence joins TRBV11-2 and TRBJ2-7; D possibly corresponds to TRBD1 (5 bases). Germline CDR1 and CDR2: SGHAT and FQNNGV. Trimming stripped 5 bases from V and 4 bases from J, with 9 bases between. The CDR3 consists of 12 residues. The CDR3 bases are TGTGCCAGCAGCCACAGGTTTTACGAGCAGTACTTC. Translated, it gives CASSHRFYEQYF.

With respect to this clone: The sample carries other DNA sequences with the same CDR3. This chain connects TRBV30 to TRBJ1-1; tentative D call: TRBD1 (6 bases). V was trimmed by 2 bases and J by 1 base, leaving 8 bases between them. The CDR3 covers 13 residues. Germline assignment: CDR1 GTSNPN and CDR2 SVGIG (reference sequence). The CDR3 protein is CAWSRQENTEAFF. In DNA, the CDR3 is TGTGCCTGGAGTAGACAGGAGAACACTGAAGCTTTCTTT.

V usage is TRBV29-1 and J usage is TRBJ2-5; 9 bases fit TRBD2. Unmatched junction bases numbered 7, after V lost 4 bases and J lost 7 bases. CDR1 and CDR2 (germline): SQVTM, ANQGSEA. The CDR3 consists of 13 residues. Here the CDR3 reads CSVVQLAGGTQYF. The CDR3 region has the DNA TGCAGCGTTGTTCAACTAGCGGGCGGGACCCAGTACTTC.

The CDR3 reads CASSSQGAIYEQYF. CDR3 sequence (DNA): TGTGCCAGCAGCTCCCAGGGGGCGATCTACGAGCAGTACTTC. The chain has TRBV7-9 and TRBJ2-7; 8 nucleotides align to TRBD1. The CDR3 loop spans 14 amino acids. CDR1 SEHNR and CDR2 FQNEAQ come from the germline V gene (reference sequence). Trimming took 4 bases from V and 3 from J; bases not matched to a gene: 5.

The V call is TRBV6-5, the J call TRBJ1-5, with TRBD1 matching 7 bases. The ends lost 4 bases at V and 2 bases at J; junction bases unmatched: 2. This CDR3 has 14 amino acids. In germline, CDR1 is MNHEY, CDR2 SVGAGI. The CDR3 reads CASSSGQGNQPQHF. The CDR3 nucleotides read TGTGCCAGCAGTTCCGGACAGGGCAATCAGCCCCAGCATTTT.

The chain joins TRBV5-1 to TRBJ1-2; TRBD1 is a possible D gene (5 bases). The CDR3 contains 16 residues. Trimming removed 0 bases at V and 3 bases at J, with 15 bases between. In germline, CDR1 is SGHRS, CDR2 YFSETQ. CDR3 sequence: CASSLESRAGYYGYTF. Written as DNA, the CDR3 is TGCGCCAGCAGCTTGGAAAGCAGGGCTGGGTACTATGGCTACACCTTC. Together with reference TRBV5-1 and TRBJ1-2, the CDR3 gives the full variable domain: KAGVTQTPRYLIKTRGQQVTLSCSPISGHRSVSWYQQTPGQGLQFLFEYFSETQRNKGNFPGRFSGRQFSNSRSEMNVSTLELGDSALYLCASSLESRAGYYGYTFGSGTRLTVV.

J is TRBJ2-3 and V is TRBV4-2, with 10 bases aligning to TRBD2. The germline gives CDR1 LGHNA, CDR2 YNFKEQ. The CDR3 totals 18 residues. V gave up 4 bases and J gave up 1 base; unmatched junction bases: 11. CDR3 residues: CASSLVSGGAQGTDTQYF. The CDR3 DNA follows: TGTGCCAGCAGCCTCGTCAGCGGGGGGGCGCAGGGCACAGATACGCAGTATTTT.

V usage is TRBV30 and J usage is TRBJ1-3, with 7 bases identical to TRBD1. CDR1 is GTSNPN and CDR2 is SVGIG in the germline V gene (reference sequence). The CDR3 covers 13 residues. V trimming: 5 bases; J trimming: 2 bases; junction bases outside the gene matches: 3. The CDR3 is CAWGTGAGNTIYF. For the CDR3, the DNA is TGTGCCTGGGGTACAGGGGCTGGAAACACCATATATTTT.

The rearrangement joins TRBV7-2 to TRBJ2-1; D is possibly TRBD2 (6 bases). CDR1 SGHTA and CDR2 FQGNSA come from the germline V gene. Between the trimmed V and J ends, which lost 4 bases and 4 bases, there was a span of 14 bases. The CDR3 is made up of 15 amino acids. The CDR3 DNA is TGTGCCAGCAGCTCACGACTAGAGAAGTACAATGAGCAGTTCTTC. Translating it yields CASSSRLEKYNEQFF.